This TCR beta chain was sequenced in a study of blood T cell repertoires in COVID-19. Study context: The study drew acute and convalescent COVID-19 samples from the United States, Italy and Spain.

Trimming stripped 5 bases from V and 0 bases from J, with 7 bases between. CDR1 is SQVTM, CDR2 ANQGSEA, per germline. This CDR3 is 12 amino acids long. In terms of age and location, participants ranged from roughly 18 to 100 years and lived in fewer than 30 US areas. Measured with immunoSEQ multiplex PCR; TCRdb has only the in-frame clones, and not every one. The data hold 150,000 to 200,000 clones, with approximately 86% observed a single time. The material sequenced was PBMCs or T cells enriched from blood (not recorded which). J is TRBJ1-1 and V is TRBV29-1; the D is unclear. The clonotype was recovered from a woman between 40 and 55 years old in a cohort exposed to, infected with or recovered from COVID-19 (not recorded which). CDR3 DNA: TGCAGCGTTCGTACTCTGAACACTGAAGCTTTCTTT. Translation gives CSVRTLNTEAFF.